A single count supports the clone carrying this T cell receptor beta chain. Antigen: not known. The data were taken from a study of T cell repertoires and HLA-DP antigens. Study overall: Alloreactive CD4+ T cells targeted HLA-DP on transduced HeLa. Sorted CD137+CD4+ samples averaged roughly 0.2 ug DNA; pre-culture CD4+ samples, 1,200 ng.

TCRdb's table, derived via immunoSEQ multiplex PCR, lists solely in-frame clones and lacks some. The sample includes about 89,000 clones, roughly 86% of them seen just once. Germline V gives CDR1 SGDLS, CDR2 YYNGEE. This CDR3 comprises 18 residues. The ends were cut back, 4 bases at V and 0 bases at J, with 20 bases in the middle. The receptor's source is a man aged 45-60 years in good health and CMV-seronegative. Sequences were obtained from CD4+ T cells from PBMCs. The V call is TRBV9, the J call TRBJ2-1; either TRBD1 or TRBD2 may fit D (7 bases each). The CDR3: CASSPGGLAVSSYNEQFF. The CDR3 DNA reads TGTGCCAGCAGCCCAGGGGGGCTAGCGGTGAGCTCCTACAATGAGCAGTTCTTC.